This T cell receptor (beta chain) was recovered during a study of radiation and T cells in renal cell carcinoma. Data came from immunoSEQ multiplex PCR; TCRdb stores just in-frame clones and leaves some out. This repertoire shows 140,000 or so clones, 80% to 90% found once; its top ten account for around a sixth. Whole-study findings and limits: Top tumor clonotypes rose in blood 2 weeks post-radiation, then contracted. No pretreatment tumor biopsies were available for baseline clonotypes.

This CDR3 has 15 amino acids. Trimming took 1 base from V and 2 from J, leaving 12 bases between them. CDR1 SGHTA and CDR2 FQGNSA come from the germline V gene. Stated time point: blood 4 weeks post-SBRT, at nephrectomy. The treatment: 15 Gy SBRT to primary tumor, nephrectomy 4 weeks later. Nephrectomy followed 15 Gy stereotactic body radiation by 4 weeks. Serial blood draws occurred at baseline and 2 and 4 weeks post-SBRT. Comments on this clone: Its target is unknown.

The TCR was taken from a woman between 50 and 59 years old with renal cell carcinoma. Sequenced here: blood, sampled from a patient whose treatment included radiotherapy and nephrectomy. The genes are TRBV7-2 and TRBJ2-7; unclear D gene. The CDR3 is CASSLEGQPPYEQYF. DNA of the CDR3: TGTGCCAGCAGCTTAGAGGGCCAGCCTCCCTACGAGCAGTACTTC.